The 20 T cell receptor beta chains presented below share a single source sample, sequenced in a study of cytomegalovirus exposure and HLA in healthy donors (dated by TCRdb to the late 2010s). Libraries were built with the immunoSEQ multiplex PCR assay. TCRdb provides this immuneACCESS table in a form limited to in-frame rearrangements. Some clones are lacking; in checked studies, under half of them reflect an unresolved V gene, and why the rest are absent is not known. The sample includes around 70,000 clones, with approximately 90% observed a single time. 2.5% to 4% of the sample goes to the ten largest clones. Material: PBMCs. Source of these receptors: a man younger than 30 in good health and CMV-seronegative.

The chain employs TRBV6-5 and TRBJ2-7; 7 nucleotides match TRBD2. Unmatched junction bases numbered 7, after V lost 6 bases and J lost 2 bases. CDR3 size: 14 residues. CDR1 and CDR2 (germline): MNHEY, SVGAGI. This CDR3 reads CASSLGGGPYEQYF. CDR3 nucleotide sequence: TGTGCCAGCAGCTTAGGCGGGGGTCCCTACGAGCAGTACTTC.

CDR3 in DNA: TGTGCCAGTAGTACCCGGGACTTAGCCTACGAGCAGTACTTC. Translating it yields CASSTRDLAYEQYF. The J gene is TRBJ2-7, the V gene TRBV19; maybe TRBD2 (6 bases). The CDR3 totals 14 residues. Germline V gene lookup returns CDR1 LNHDA and CDR2 SQIVND (reference sequence). V lost 4 bases, J lost 2 bases, and 12 bases lay in between.

The chain joins TRBV30 to TRBJ2-6; D unresolved. CDR1 is GTSNPN and CDR2 is SVGIG in the germline V gene (reference sequence). The CDR3 runs to 16 residues. The ends were cut back, 0 bases at V and 2 bases at J, with 11 bases in the middle. The CDR3, as DNA: TGTGCCTGGAGTGTCTTCGGTGGTCCTGGGGCCAACGTCCTGACTTTC. Translating it yields CAWSVFGGPGANVLTF.

The V and J genes are TRBV5-1 and TRBJ2-3; D call uncertain. The germline CDR1 and CDR2 sequences are SGHRS and YFSETQ. This CDR3 has 15 amino acids. V was clipped by 3 bases and J by 1 base, with 12 bases between them. CDR3 nucleotide sequence: TGCGCCAGCAGCTCACTATACGTGGGCACAGATACGCAGTATTTT. Amino acid sequence: CASSSLYVGTDTQYF.

This chain joins TRBV18 and TRBJ1-2; tentatively, D is TRBD1 (6 bases). The germline V and J ends were trimmed by 2 bases and 4 bases, with 8 bases remaining between them. CDR1 is KGHSH and CDR2 is LQKENI in the germline V gene. The length of the CDR3 is 13 residues. The DNA for the CDR3 is TGTGCCAGCTCACCATCCAGGGGCTATGGCTACACCTTC. Protein product: CASSPSRGYGYTF.

The rearrangement joins TRBV6-5 to TRBJ2-7; 8 bases fit TRBD1. V lost 5 bases, J lost 5 bases, and 8 bases stayed unmatched. Per germline, CDR1 MNHEY and CDR2 SVGAGI. This CDR3 is 14 amino acids long. The CDR3 DNA reads as TGTGCCAGCAGTCCTAGGACAGGGCCGCACGAGCAGTACTTC. The encoded protein is CASSPRTGPHEQYF.

This rearrangement joins TRBV18 to TRBJ2-1, with a weak D call TRBD1 (5 bases). From germline, CDR1 is KGHSH and CDR2 LQKENI. Trimming cost V 1 base and J 12 bases, with 10 bases left between them. The CDR3 extends over 12 amino acids. The CDR3 spells CASSPQDIGQFF. CDR3 DNA sequence: TGTGCCAGCTCACCACAGGACATTGGGCAGTTCTTC. The variable domain in full, completed from reference TRBV18 and TRBJ2-1, reads NAGVMQNPRHLVRRRGQEARLRCSPMKGHSHVYWYRQLPEEGLKFMVYLQKENIIDESGMPKERFSAEFPKEGPSILRIQQVVRGDSAAYFCASSPQDIGQFFGPGTRLTVL.

As to this clone: This could be a read error, since a much larger clone is one nucleotide away. The V gene is TRBV27, the J gene TRBJ2-7, with 10 positions matching TRBD1. CDR3 length: 16 residues. In germline, CDR1 is MNHEY, CDR2 SMNVEV (reference sequence). CDR3 residues: CVSSLSQGQGSHEQYF. Here the CDR3 DNA reads TGTGTCAGCAGTTTATCCCAGGGACAGGGGAGCCACGAGCAGTACTTC.

The genes are TRBV28 and TRBJ2-7; D not resolved. CDR1 and CDR2 from the germline V gene are MDHEN and SYDVKM. V lost 2 bases to trimming and J lost 6 bases, with 20 bases between them. This CDR3 is 16 amino acids long. CDR3 in DNA: TGTGCCAGCAGTTTAAACCCTTTTGCGCCACCCACCGAGCAGTACTTC. This encodes CASSLNPFAPPTEQYF.

The chain links TRBV28 to TRBJ2-1; 9 bases match TRBD2. The CDR3 is 14 residues long. Losses at the gene ends were 5 bases for V and 3 bases for J; bases not matched to a gene: 2. CDR1 is MDHEN, CDR2 SYDVKM, per germline. The CDR3 sequence: CASSLAGNYNEQFF. The CDR3 DNA sequence: TGTGCCAGCAGTCTAGCGGGGAACTACAATGAGCAGTTCTTC.

The chain links TRBV19 to TRBJ1-5; maybe TRBD1 (5 bases). The V end lost 3 bases, the J end lost 3 bases, and 9 bases lay between the germline ends. The CDR3 has 14 residues. Germline values: CDR1 LNHDA, CDR2 SQIVND (reference sequence). CDR3 nucleotides: TGTGCCAGTAGTATCAGGGTGAACAATCAGCCCCAGCATTTT. Protein: CASSIRVNNQPQHF.

This clone was seen a single time. The chain combines TRBV7-2 with TRBJ2-3, with 12 positions matching TRBD2. Germline V CDR1 and CDR2: SGHTA, FQGNSA. V lost 5 bases and J lost 0; bases outside the gene matches: 9. The CDR3 totals 18 residues. The CDR3 here is CASSITSGRTSSTDTQYF. The CDR3 DNA reads TGTGCCAGCAGCATAACTAGCGGGAGGACTTCTAGCACAGATACGCAGTATTTT.

The chain carries TRBV18 and TRBJ2-7, with TRBD2 matching over 7 bases. CDR1 and CDR2 (germline): KGHSH, LQKENI. The trim removed 6 bases at V and 4 bases at J, leaving 6 bases unmatched. CDR3 length: 13 residues. The CDR3 loop reads CASSPGGHYEQYF. Here the CDR3 DNA reads TGTGCCAGCTCTCCGGGAGGACATTACGAGCAGTACTTC.

V gene TRBV9 combines with J gene TRBJ2-1; 9 nucleotides align to TRBD2. This CDR3 region has 16 residues. After removal of 2 bases from V and 7 bases from J, the junction contained 10 bases not matched to a gene. Germline CDR1 reads SGDLS; CDR2 reads YYNGEE. CDR3 DNA: TGTGCCAGCAGCGTTAATAGCGGGAGTCTTGTAAATGAGCAGTTCTTC. This gives the protein CASSVNSGSLVNEQFF.

V usage is TRBV7-8 and J usage is TRBJ1-5; 9 positions match TRBD1. The CDR3 loop spans 15 amino acids. Trimming removed 7 bases from V and 4 bases from J; junction bases left unmatched: 8. The germline gives CDR1 SGHVS, CDR2 FQNEAQ. In DNA, the CDR3 is TGTGCCAGCACCAGGACAGGGGAACTTAATCAGCCCCAGCATTTT. The encoded protein is CASTRTGELNQPQHF.

This clone appeared a single time. The CDR3 nucleotides are TGCGCCAGCAGCCAAGAGGAAGTTGTTGGAGGTGGCTACACCTTC. This translates into CASSQEEVVGGGYTF. The chain employs TRBV4-3 and TRBJ1-2; D gene ambiguous. V was trimmed by 0 bases and J by 7 bases, leaving 15 bases between them. This CDR3 is built from 15 residues. Germline CDR1 is LGHNA and CDR2 is YSLEER.

The chain is built from TRBV7-2 and TRBJ1-2; 10 bases line up with TRBD1. From germline, CDR1 is SGHTA and CDR2 FQGNSA. V trimming: 6 bases; J trimming: 4 bases; junction bases outside the gene matches: 8. The CDR3 has 15 residues. The CDR3 coding sequence is TGTGCCAGCAGTCCTACCGGGACAGGGGTCTATGGCTACACCTTC. It codes for CASSPTGTGVYGYTF.

The chain couples TRBV4-2 to TRBJ1-5, with D possibly matching TRBD1 (5 bases). CDR3 size: 13 residues. Germline CDR1 and CDR2: LGHNA and YNFKEQ. Trimming stripped 3 bases from V and 7 bases from J, with 10 bases between. The CDR3 region has the DNA TGTGCCAGCAGCCAGGGGCTACAGCAGCCCCAGCATTTT. Protein sequence: CASSQGLQQPQHF.

This rearrangement joins TRBV18 to TRBJ2-3; perhaps TRBD1 as D (5 bases). Germline-derived CDR1 and CDR2 are KGHSH and LQKENI. V lost 5 bases to trimming and J lost 2 bases, with 8 bases between them. This CDR3 has 13 residues. DNA of the CDR3: TGTGCCAGCTCATTCAGGGACACAGATACGCAGTATTTT. It translates to CASSFRDTDTQYF.

The J gene is TRBJ2-1, the V gene TRBV5-1, with D perhaps TRBD2 (5 bases). Germline assignment: CDR1 SGHRS and CDR2 YFSETQ. Trimming removed 5 bases from V and 10 bases from J, with 13 bases in between. The CDR3 spans 12 residues. The CDR3 DNA is TGCGCCAGCAGAGCGGACCGCGGAGAGCAGTTCTTC. Its protein is CASRADRGEQFF.